Listed here are 17 T cell receptor beta chains from one sample, sequenced in a study of CD8 T cells in ankylosing spondylitis. TCRdb analysed the 5' RACE reads with MiXCR anew, one entry per CDR3 protein. The data contain about 240,000 distinct CDR3 sequences, about 10% of them singletons. Sequencing was done on a sample of blood, either unsorted or a sorted T cell fraction (not recorded which). The source of these receptors is a male donor with ankylosing spondylitis or in good health (not recorded which).

This clonotype was observed at least ten times. V usage is TRBV4-1 and J usage is TRBJ2-7; the D call may be TRBD1 or TRBD2 (5 bases each). CDR1 MGHRA and CDR2 YSYEKL come from the germline V gene. Between the trimmed V and J ends, which lost 4 bases and 4 bases, there was a span of 20 bases. The CDR3 is made up of 16 amino acids. CDR3 DNA sequence: TGCGCCAGCAGCCGGTCGGGACCGCCAACTGAGTACGAGCAGTACTTC. It encodes CASSRSGPPTEYEQYF.

This chain uses TRBV3-1 with TRBJ2-5; 12 bases match TRBD2. The length of the CDR3 is 18 residues. V trimming: 10 bases; J trimming: 4 bases; junction bases outside the gene matches: 19. In germline, CDR1 is LGHDT, CDR2 YNNKEL (reference sequence). The DNA of the CDR3 is TGTGCCACCTGCCACGTCCTAGCGGGGGGGCCTCGAGGAGAGACCCAGTACTTC. Translating gives CATCHVLAGGPRGETQYF.

On this clonotype itself: The junction departs from the called germline gene at one end, perhaps through a read error. The J gene is TRBJ1-6, the V gene TRBV7-8; tentative D call: TRBD1 (5 bases). Germline V CDR1 and CDR2: SGHVS, FQNEAQ. The CDR3 is 13 residues long. CDR3 loop: CASSPHRNSHLHF. CDR3 nucleotides: TGTGCCAGCAGCCCCCACAGGAATTCACACCTCCACTTT.

Note on this clonotype: This could be a read error, since a much larger clone is one nucleotide away. The rearrangement joins TRBV20-1 to TRBJ1-2; weak D call: TRBD1 (5 bases). CDR3 size: 15 residues. Germline V gene lookup returns CDR1 DFQATT and CDR2 SNEGSKA (reference sequence). The V and J ends lost 7 bases and 0 bases respectively, with 18 bases between them. CDR3 residues: CSVRGRYSTNYGYTF. The CDR3 region has the DNA TGCAGTGTTAGGGGACGGTACAGTACTAACTATGGCTACACCTTC.

This clonotype was observed a few times. The chain uses TRBV20-1 and TRBJ2-1; 12 bases map to TRBD2. The CDR3 spans 19 residues. V dropped 1 base and J dropped 5; count of bases not matched to a gene: 15. Germline values: CDR1 DFQATT, CDR2 SNEGSKA (reference sequence). CDR3 sequence: CSARGFSSGGAGYNNEQFF. In DNA form, the CDR3 reads TGCAGTGCTAGAGGGTTCTCTAGCGGGGGGGCCGGTTACAACAATGAGCAGTTCTTC.

This clonotype was recorded many times. V gene TRBV5-1 combines with J gene TRBJ2-3, with D possibly being TRBD1 or TRBD2 (6 bases each). Trimming cost V 1 base and J 5 bases, with 14 bases left between them. CDR1 and CDR2 from the germline V gene are SGHRS and YFSETQ. The CDR3 contains 15 residues. CDR3 in amino acids: CASSLTGGPGDTQYF. In DNA form, the CDR3 reads TGCGCCAGCAGCTTGACCGGGGGCCCGGGAGATACGCAGTATTTT.

This clonotype was observed a few times. The chain has TRBV11-2 and TRBJ2-1, with 7 bases matching TRBD2. The ends lost 9 bases at V and 8 bases at J; junction bases unmatched: 10. CDR1 and CDR2 from the germline V gene are SGHAT and FQNNGV. CDR3 length equals 13 residues. CDR3 loop: CASQRGAGYEQFF. In DNA form, the CDR3 reads TGTGCCAGTCAGAGGGGAGCGGGGTATGAGCAGTTCTTC.

This clonotype has a count of ten or more. V and J are TRBV6-5 and TRBJ2-5, with D tentatively TRBD2 (5 bases). V was cut by 0 bases and J by 5 bases, with 10 bases left in between. This CDR3 region has 14 residues. Germline V gene data show CDR1 as MNHEY and CDR2 as SVGAGI. The CDR3 loop is CASSYSAGIETQYF. The CDR3, as DNA: TGTGCCAGCAGTTACTCGGCGGGTATTGAGACCCAGTACTTC.

This clonotype was detected ten times or more. The gene calls are TRBV5-1 and TRBJ2-1; 7 bases align to TRBD2. Unmatched junction bases numbered 6, after V lost 4 bases and J lost 2 bases. CDR1 is SGHRS and CDR2 is YFSETQ in the germline V gene. This CDR3 has 15 amino acids. The CDR3 nucleotides are TGCGCCAGCAGCGTGGGGGGGAGTCCCTACAATGAGCAGTTCTTC. This translates into CASSVGGSPYNEQFF. The full variable domain, its missing parts supplied by reference TRBV5-1 and TRBJ2-1, is KAGVTQTPRYLIKTRGQQVTLSCSPISGHRSVSWYQQTPGQGLQFLFEYFSETQRNKGNFPGRFSGRQFSNSRSEMNVSTLELGDSALYLCASSVGGSPYNEQFFGPGTRLTVL.

This clonotype was observed many times. J is TRBJ1-6 and V is TRBV7-8; D may be TRBD1 (5 bases). The germline gives CDR1 SGHVS, CDR2 FQNEAQ. V was pared by 5 bases and J by 1 base, with 12 bases between. The length of the CDR3 is 16 residues. DNA for the CDR3: TGTGCCAGCAGCGACCGGACAAATTCCTATAATTCACCCCTCCACTTT. This encodes CASSDRTNSYNSPLHF.

This clonotype was detected many times. The gene calls are TRBV9 and TRBJ2-7; 7 bases align to TRBD1. The length of the CDR3 is 13 residues. The junction had 4 bases not matched to a gene; V was cut back by 2 bases and J by 5 bases. Germline V gene sequence: CDR1 SGDLS, CDR2 YYNGEE. The CDR3 sequence is CASSVGTGDEQYF. DNA of the CDR3: TGTGCCAGCAGCGTGGGAACAGGGGACGAGCAGTACTTC.

This clonotype showed up just a few times. The chain recombines TRBV5-1 with TRBJ1-1, with D uncertain. This CDR3 spans 13 amino acids. Germline loops: CDR1 SGHRS, CDR2 YFSETQ. Trimming shortened V by 5 bases and J by 2 bases, and 10 bases separated the two germline ends. CDR3 sequence: CASRPGGNTEAFF. The DNA of the CDR3 is TGCGCCAGCAGGCCGGGAGGAAACACTGAAGCTTTCTTT.

This clonotype was picked up many times. This sequence joins TRBV5-5 and TRBJ2-3; D possibly uses TRBD1 or TRBD2 (5 bases each). CDR1 and CDR2 from the germline V gene are SGHKS and YYEKEE (reference sequence). This CDR3 contains 13 residues. V was clipped by 3 bases and J by 2 bases, with 7 bases between them. DNA for the CDR3: TGTGCCAGCAGCTCGGGGACCACAGATACGCAGTATTTT. Protein sequence: CASSSGTTDTQYF. The whole variable domain, remainder taken from reference TRBV5-5 and TRBJ2-3, is DAGVTQSPTHLIKTRGQQVTLRCSPISGHKSVSWYQQVLGQGPQFIFQYYEKEERGRGNFPDRFSARQFPNYSSELNVNALLLGDSALYLCASSSGTTDTQYFGPGTRLTVL.

This clonotype came up many times. The chain has TRBV9 and TRBJ2-1; D not resolved. CDR3 size: 16 residues. Between the trimmed V and J ends, which lost 0 bases and 6 bases, there was a span of 16 bases. The germline CDR1 and CDR2 sequences are SGDLS and YYNGEE. The CDR3 here is CASSVESRLGGNEQFF. CDR3 coding DNA: TGTGCCAGCAGCGTAGAATCTCGACTCGGCGGCAATGAGCAGTTCTTC.

This clonotype was recorded many times. The chain is built from TRBV20-1 and TRBJ2-7; 10 bases line up with TRBD2. The V gene's germline CDR1 is DFQATT and CDR2 SNEGSKA (reference sequence). Germline trimming cut 6 bases from V and 1 base from J; bases unmatched to any gene: 6. This CDR3 spans 14 amino acids. CDR3 in DNA: TGCAGTGCCAAGAAGCGGGAGGGGTCCTACGAGCAGTACTTC. Its protein is CSAKKREGSYEQYF.

Ten or more counts support this clonotype. The rearrangement joins TRBV6-1 to TRBJ2-4; D not resolved. The germline V gene encodes CDR1 MNHNS and CDR2 SASEGT. The CDR3 sequence is 14 residues long. V lost 7 bases and J lost 0, with 10 bases in between. The CDR3 region has the DNA TGTGCCAGCACCCTGCCCTCAGCCAAAAACATTCAGTACTTC. Protein product: CASTLPSAKNIQYF.

This clonotype was detected ten times or more. The rearrangement uses TRBV25-1 and TRBJ2-2, with D perhaps matching TRBD1 (7 bases). The V end was cut by 1 base, the J end by 6 bases, with 12 bases between. The CDR3 totals 15 residues. Germline-derived CDR1 and CDR2 are MGHDK and SYGVNS. The CDR3: CASSESAGGSGELFF. CDR3 in DNA: TGTGCCAGCAGTGAATCGGCAGGGGGGTCCGGGGAGCTGTTTTTT.